This T cell receptor (beta chain) was sequenced during a study of cytomegalovirus exposure and HLA in healthy donors. Findings of the study overall: The Asian-associated ancestry cluster reportedly had fewer N-insertions than the roughly 670-donor mean in a later analysis. Rare TCR sequences dominated, though some public TCRs recurred in many donors. The listing of 150 to 200 TCR beta chains classed them as cytomegalovirus-associated. About 87% or about 30% of the time was how often most TCR beta V segments were productive, according to an earlier analysis.

The CDR3 has 15 amino acids. V was trimmed by 4 bases and J by 4 bases, leaving 15 bases between them. Germline V gene lookup returns CDR1 SGHRS and CDR2 YFSETQ. This PCR relied on a set of 60 Vbeta primers and 13 Jbeta primers. Libraries were prepared by immunoSEQ multiplex PCR; TCRdb keeps only in-frame clonotypes and omits some of them. The sample includes about 130,000 clones, about 8.5% seen only once; the top ten take under 7%. This clone was seen repeatedly, ten times or more. Its cognate antigen is unknown. Sample: PBMCs. V gene TRBV5-1 combines with J gene TRBJ1-3, with no clear D. This sequence was found in a man aged 35 to 55 in good health and CMV-seronegative. The CDR3 reads CASSVQPIEGNTIYF. CDR3 DNA: TGCGCCAGCAGCGTCCAACCGATAGAAGGAAACACCATATATTTT.